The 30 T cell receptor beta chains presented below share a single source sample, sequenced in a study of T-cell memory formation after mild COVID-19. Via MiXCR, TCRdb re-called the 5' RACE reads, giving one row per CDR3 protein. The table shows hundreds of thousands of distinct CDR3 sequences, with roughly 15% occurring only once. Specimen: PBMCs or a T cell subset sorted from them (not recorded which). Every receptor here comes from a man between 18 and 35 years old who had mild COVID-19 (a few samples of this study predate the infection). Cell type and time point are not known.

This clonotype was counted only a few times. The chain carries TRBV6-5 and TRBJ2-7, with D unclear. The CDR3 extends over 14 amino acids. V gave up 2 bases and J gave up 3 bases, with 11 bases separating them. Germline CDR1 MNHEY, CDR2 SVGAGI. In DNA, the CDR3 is TGTGCCAGCAGTTACGGACGTGACAACTACGAGCAGTACTTC. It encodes CASSYGRDNYEQYF.

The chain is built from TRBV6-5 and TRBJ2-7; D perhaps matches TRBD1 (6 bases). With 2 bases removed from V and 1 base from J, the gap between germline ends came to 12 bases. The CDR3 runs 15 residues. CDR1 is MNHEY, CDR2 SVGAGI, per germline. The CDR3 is CASSYPSTGSYEQYV. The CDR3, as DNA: TGTGCCAGCAGTTACCCCTCGACAGGATCCTACGAGCAGTACGTC.

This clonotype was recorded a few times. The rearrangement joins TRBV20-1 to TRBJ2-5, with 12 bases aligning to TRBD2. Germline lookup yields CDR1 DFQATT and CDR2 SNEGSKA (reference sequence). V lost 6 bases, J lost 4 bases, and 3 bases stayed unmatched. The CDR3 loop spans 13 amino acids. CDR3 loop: CSALAGGPETQYF. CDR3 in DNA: TGCAGTGCGCTAGCGGGGGGGCCAGAGACCCAGTACTTC.

The CDR3 spells CSAKTGGSYNSPLHF. The CDR3 nucleotides read TGCAGTGCTAAAACAGGGGGCTCCTATAATTCACCCCTCCACTTT. V usage is TRBV20-1 and J usage is TRBJ1-6; 8 nucleotides align to TRBD1. This CDR3 region has 15 residues. Losses at the gene ends were 4 bases for V and 0 bases for J; bases not matched to a gene: 2. Per germline, CDR1 DFQATT and CDR2 SNEGSKA (reference sequence).

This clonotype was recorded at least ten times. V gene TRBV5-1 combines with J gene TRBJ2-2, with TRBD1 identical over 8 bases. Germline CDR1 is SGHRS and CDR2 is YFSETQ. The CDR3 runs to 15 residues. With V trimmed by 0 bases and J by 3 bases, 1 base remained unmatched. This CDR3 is CASSLGQGHTGELFF. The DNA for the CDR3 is TGCGCCAGCAGCTTGGGACAGGGGCACACCGGGGAGCTGTTTTTT.

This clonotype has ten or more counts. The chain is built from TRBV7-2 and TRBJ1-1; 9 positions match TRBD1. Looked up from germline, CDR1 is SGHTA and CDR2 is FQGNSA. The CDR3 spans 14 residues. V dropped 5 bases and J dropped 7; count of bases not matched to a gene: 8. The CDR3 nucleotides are TGTGCCAGCAGCACCAGACAGGGGGAGGTTGAAGCTTTCTTT. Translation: CASSTRQGEVEAFF.

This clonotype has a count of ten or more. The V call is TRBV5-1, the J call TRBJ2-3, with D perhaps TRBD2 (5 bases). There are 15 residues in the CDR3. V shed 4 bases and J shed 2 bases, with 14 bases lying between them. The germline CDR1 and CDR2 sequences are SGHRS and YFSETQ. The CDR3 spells CASSPGLDPTDTQYF. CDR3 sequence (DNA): TGCGCCAGCAGCCCCGGACTCGATCCCACAGATACGCAGTATTTT.

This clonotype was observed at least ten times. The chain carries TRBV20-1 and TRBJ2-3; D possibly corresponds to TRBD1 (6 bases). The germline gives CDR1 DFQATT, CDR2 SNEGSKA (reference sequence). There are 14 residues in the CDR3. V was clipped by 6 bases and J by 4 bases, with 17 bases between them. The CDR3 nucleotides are TGCAGTGCGAACACAGGGTTGTGGGCAGATACGCAGTATTTT. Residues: CSANTGLWADTQYF.

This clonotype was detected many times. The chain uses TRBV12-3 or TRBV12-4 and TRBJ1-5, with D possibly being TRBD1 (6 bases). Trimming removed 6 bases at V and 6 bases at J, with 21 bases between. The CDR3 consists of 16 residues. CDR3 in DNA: TGTGCCAGCAGCCCGGGGGCTGACAGGTTTGGTCAGCCCCAGCATTTT. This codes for CASSPGADRFGQPQHF.

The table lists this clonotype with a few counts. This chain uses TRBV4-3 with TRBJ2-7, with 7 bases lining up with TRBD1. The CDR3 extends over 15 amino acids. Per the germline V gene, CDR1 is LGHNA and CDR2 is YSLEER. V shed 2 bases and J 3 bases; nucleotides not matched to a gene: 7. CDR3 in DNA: TGCGCCAGCAGCCAATCGCCGGGACAGAACTACGAGCAGTACTTC. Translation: CASSQSPGQNYEQYF.

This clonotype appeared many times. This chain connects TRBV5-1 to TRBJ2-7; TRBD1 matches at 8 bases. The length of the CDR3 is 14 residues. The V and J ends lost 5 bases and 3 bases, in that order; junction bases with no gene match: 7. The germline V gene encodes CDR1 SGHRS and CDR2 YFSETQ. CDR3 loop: CASSSGTGDYEQYF. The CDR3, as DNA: TGCGCCAGCAGTTCCGGGACAGGCGACTACGAGCAGTACTTC.

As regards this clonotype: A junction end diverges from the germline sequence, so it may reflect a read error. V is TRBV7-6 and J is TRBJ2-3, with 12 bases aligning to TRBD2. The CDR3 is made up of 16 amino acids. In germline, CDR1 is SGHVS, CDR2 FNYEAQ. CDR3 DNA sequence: TGTGCAAGCAGCAATAGACTAGCGGGGGACACAGATACGCAGTATTTT. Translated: CASSNRLAGDTDTQYF.

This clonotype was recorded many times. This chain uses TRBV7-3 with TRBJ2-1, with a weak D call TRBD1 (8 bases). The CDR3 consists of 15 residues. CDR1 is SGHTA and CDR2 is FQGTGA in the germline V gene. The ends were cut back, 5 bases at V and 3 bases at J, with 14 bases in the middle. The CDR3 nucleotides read TGTGCCAGCAGCCCTACAGGGGGGGGCTACAATGAGCAGTTCTTC. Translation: CASSPTGGGYNEQFF.

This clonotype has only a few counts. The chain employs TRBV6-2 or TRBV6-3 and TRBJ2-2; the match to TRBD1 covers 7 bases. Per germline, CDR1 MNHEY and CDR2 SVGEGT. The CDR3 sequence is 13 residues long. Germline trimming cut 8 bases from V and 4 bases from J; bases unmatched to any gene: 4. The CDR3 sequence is CASQDRPTGELFF. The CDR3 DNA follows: TGTGCCAGCCAGGACAGGCCCACCGGGGAGCTGTTTTTT.

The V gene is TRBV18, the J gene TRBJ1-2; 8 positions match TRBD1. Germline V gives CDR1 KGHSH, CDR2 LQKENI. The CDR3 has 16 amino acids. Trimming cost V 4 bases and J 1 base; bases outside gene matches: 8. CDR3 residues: CASSLGTGRLNYGYTF. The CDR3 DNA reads TGTGCCAGCTCACTGGGGACAGGACGACTTAACTATGGCTACACCTTC.

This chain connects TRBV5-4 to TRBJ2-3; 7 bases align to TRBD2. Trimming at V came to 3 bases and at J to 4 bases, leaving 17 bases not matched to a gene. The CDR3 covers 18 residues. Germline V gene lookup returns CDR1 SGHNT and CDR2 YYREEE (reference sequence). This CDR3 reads CASSSETLLGGGADTQYF. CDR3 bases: TGTGCCAGCAGCTCTGAAACTCTTTTGGGCGGGGGTGCAGATACGCAGTATTTT.

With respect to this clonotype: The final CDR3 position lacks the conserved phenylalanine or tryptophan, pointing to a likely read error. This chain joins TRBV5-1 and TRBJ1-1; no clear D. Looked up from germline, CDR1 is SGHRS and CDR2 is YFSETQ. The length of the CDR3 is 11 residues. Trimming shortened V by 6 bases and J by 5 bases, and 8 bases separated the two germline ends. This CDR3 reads CASKVETEAFL. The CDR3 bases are TGCGCCAGCAAGGTGGAGACTGAAGCTTTCCTT.

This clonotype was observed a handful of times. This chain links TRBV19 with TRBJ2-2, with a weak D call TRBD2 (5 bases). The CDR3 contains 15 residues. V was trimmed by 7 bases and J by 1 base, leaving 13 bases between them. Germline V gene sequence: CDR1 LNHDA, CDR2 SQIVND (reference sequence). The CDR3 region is CASIGRGLNTGELFF. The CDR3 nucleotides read TGTGCCAGTATTGGACGCGGGCTGAACACCGGGGAGCTGTTTTTT.

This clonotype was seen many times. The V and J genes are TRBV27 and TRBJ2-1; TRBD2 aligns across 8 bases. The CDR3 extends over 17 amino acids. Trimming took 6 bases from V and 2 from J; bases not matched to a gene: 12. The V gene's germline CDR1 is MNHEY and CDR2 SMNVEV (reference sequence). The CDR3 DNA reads TGTGCCAGCAGGCGGGCGGGAGCAGCGGGGGCCTACAATGAGCAGTTCTTC. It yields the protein CASRRAGAAGAYNEQFF.

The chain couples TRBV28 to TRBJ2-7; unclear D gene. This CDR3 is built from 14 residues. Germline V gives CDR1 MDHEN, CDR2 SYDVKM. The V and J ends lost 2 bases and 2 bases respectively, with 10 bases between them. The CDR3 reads CASSLQGYAYEQYV. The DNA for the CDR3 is TGTGCCAGCAGTTTACAAGGGTATGCCTACGAGCAGTACGTC.

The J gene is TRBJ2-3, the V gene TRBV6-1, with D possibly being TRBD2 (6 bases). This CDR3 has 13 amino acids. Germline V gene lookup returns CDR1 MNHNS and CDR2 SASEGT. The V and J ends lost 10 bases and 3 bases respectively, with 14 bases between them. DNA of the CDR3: TGTGCCACCAGGGAGGCACTGACAGATACGCAGTATTTT. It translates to CATREALTDTQYF.

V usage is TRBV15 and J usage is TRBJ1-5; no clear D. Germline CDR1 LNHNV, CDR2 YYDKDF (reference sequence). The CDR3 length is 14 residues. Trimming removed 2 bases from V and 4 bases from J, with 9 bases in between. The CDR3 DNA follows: TGTGCCACCAGCAGACGTAATGAAAATCAGCCCCAGCATTTT. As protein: CATSRRNENQPQHF.

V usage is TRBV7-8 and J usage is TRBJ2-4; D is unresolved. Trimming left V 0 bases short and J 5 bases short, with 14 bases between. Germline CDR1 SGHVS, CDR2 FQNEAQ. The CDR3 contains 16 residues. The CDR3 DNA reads TGTGCCAGCAGCTTAGCGCCGGACGTTCCACAAAACATTCAGTACTTC. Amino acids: CASSLAPDVPQNIQYF.

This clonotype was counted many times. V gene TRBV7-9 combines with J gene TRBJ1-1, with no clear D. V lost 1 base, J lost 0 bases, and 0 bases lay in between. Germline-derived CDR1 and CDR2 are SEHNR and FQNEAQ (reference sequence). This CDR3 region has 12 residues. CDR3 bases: TGTGCCAGCAGCTTAGTGAACACTGAAGCTTTCTTT. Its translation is CASSLVNTEAFF.

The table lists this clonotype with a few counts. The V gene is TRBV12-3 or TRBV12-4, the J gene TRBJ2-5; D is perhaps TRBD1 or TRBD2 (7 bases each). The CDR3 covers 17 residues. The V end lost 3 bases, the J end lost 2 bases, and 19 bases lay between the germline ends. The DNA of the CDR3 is TGTGCCAGCAGTTTGGGGCCAGGGAGGGACAGTCAAGAGACCCAGTACTTC. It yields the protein CASSLGPGRDSQETQYF.

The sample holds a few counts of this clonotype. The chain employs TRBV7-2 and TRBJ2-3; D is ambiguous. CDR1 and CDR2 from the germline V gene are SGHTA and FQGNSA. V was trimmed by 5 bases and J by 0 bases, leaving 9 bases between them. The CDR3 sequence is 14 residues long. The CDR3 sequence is CASSLHPSTDTQYF. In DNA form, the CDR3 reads TGTGCCAGCAGCCTTCACCCCAGCACAGATACGCAGTATTTT.

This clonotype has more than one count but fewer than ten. CDR3: CASSHPGVRTDTQYF. CDR3 DNA sequence: TGCGCCAGCAGCCACCCTGGGGTCCGCACAGATACGCAGTATTTT. The J gene is TRBJ2-3, the V gene TRBV4-3, with D hard to call. Trimming took 3 bases from V and 1 from J, leaving 11 bases between them. In germline, CDR1 is LGHNA, CDR2 YSLEER. The CDR3 loop spans 15 amino acids.

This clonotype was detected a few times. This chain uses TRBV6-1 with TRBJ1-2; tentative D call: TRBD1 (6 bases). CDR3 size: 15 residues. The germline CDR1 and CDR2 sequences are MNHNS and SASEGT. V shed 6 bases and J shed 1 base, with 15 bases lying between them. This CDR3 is CASSPGGAGNYGYTF. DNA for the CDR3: TGTGCCAGCAGCCCCGGGGGGGCCGGTAACTATGGCTACACCTTC.

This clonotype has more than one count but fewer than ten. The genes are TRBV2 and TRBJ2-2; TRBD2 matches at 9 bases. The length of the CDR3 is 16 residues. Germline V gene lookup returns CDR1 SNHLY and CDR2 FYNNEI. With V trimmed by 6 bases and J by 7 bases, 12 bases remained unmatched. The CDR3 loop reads CASSPGSGGQHGELFF. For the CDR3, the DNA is TGTGCCAGCAGCCCCGGGAGCGGGGGGCAGCACGGGGAGCTGTTTTTT.

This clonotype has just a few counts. CDR3 sequence: CASSVSGGTTIPETQYF. CDR3 DNA sequence: TGTGCCAGCAGTGTGAGCGGGGGGACCACTATCCCAGAGACCCAGTACTTC. V gene TRBV6-2 or TRBV6-3 combines with J gene TRBJ2-5; 9 bases fit TRBD2. Germline assignment: CDR1 MNHEY and CDR2 SVGEGT. This CDR3 comprises 17 residues. The V segment lost 5 bases and the J segment 4 bases; nucleotides outside the gene matches: 14.